Here is one TCR beta chain with its context. This record belongs to a study of blood T cells in healthy people across ages. The CDR3 has 19 amino acids. With 7 bases clipped from V and 0 bases from J, the junction kept 13 bases outside the gene matches. Germline lookup yields CDR1 MNHEY and CDR2 SVGEGT. It was with a sample-barcoded 5' primer and a J-beta primer mix that a second PCR of roughly 7 to 12 cycles was run. A single record per CDR3 protein comes from TCRdb applying MiXCR to the 5' RACE reads. The sample holds 1.5 million to 2 million distinct CDR3 sequences, about 50% seen once. The rearrangement links TRBV6-2 or TRBV6-3 to TRBJ2-6; 9 bases agree with TRBD1. The sequencing sample was made of blood. The receptor comes from a woman aged 40 to 49 in good health. DNA of the CDR3: TGTGCCAGCACTGGATCTCCGGGACAGGGATTCTCTGGGGCCAACGTCCTGACTTTC. It is translated as CASTGSPGQGFSGANVLTF.